Shown below are 14 T cell receptor beta chains from a single sample sequenced in a study of cytomegalovirus exposure and HLA in healthy donors. A multiplex PCR was run with 60 Vbeta primers and 13 Jbeta primers. Here immunoSEQ multiplex PCR was the method, and the copy in TCRdb shows in-frame clones only, minus some. The table includes some 98,000 clones, more than 60% detected once. Specimen: PBMCs. These receptors were taken from a man aged 18 to 30 in good health and CMV-seropositive.

The rearrangement links TRBV5-1 to TRBJ2-5, with 13 bases lining up with TRBD2. V shed 3 bases, J shed 5 bases, and the junction held 4 bases outside the gene matches. The CDR3 has 15 amino acids. Germline V gene sequence: CDR1 SGHRS, CDR2 YFSETQ. The CDR3 nucleotides read TGCGCCAGCAGCTCCGGGACTAGCGGGGTTGAGACCCAGTACTTC. Translating gives CASSSGTSGVETQYF.

V is TRBV5-4 and J is TRBJ2-7; D possibly corresponds to TRBD2 (6 bases). Germline V gene sequence: CDR1 SGHNT, CDR2 YYREEE (reference sequence). Trimming took off 3 bases at V and 2 bases at J, with 15 bases between the two ends. This CDR3 comprises 15 residues. The DNA of the CDR3 is TGTGCCAGCAGCTCGACGGGACTCGCCGCCTACGAGCAGTACTTC. Translating gives CASSSTGLAAYEQYF.

The V gene is TRBV21-1, the J gene TRBJ1-4; the table's TRBD1 call for D was not verified on the DNA. TRBV21-1 is noted as a pseudogene. This CDR3 has 17 amino acids. CDR3 amino acids: CASSAPDRDPTNEKLFF. The CDR3 nucleotides are TGTGCCAGCAGCGCGCCTGACAGGGACCCAACTAATGAAAAACTGTTTTTT.

This chain joins TRBV5-1 and TRBJ2-7, with 11 bases matching TRBD2. The ends lost 4 bases at V and 5 bases at J; junction bases unmatched: 5. In germline, CDR1 is SGHRS, CDR2 YFSETQ. The CDR3 spans 14 residues. Here the CDR3 reads CASSETSGADEQYF. CDR3 sequence (DNA): TGCGCCAGCAGCGAGACTAGCGGGGCAGACGAGCAGTACTTC.

This chain connects TRBV30 to TRBJ1-1, with D possibly matching TRBD1 (6 bases). The V and J ends lost 5 bases and 1 base respectively, with 8 bases between them. The CDR3 is 12 residues long. Germline V CDR1 and CDR2: GTSNPN, SVGIG (reference sequence). CDR3 sequence reads: CAWDRKNTEAFF. The DNA for the CDR3 is TGTGCCTGGGACAGGAAGAACACTGAAGCTTTCTTT.

The V gene is TRBV2, the J gene TRBJ1-5, with D possibly matching TRBD1 (6 bases). The ends were cut back, 5 bases at V and 3 bases at J, with 11 bases in the middle. This CDR3 comprises 14 residues. The germline CDR1 and CDR2 sequences are SNHLY and FYNNEI. CDR3 amino acids: CASSSDSFNQPQHF. DNA for the CDR3: TGTGCCAGCAGTTCGGACAGCTTCAATCAGCCCCAGCATTTT.

The CDR3 protein is CASRTSGTASYNEQFF. CDR3 bases: TGCGCCAGCCGTACGTCCGGGACAGCGTCCTACAATGAGCAGTTCTTC. The chain carries TRBV4-1 and TRBJ2-1, with 7 bases fitting TRBD1. J lost 1 base, V lost 8 bases, and 11 bases had no gene match. Germline CDR1 and CDR2: MGHRA and YSYEKL. The CDR3 is made up of 16 amino acids.

V is TRBV5-1 and J is TRBJ2-1; D ambiguous. The CDR3 extends over 12 amino acids. Germline assignment: CDR1 SGHRS and CDR2 YFSETQ. The V gene lost 0 bases and the J gene lost 10 bases, with 8 bases spanning the gap. The CDR3 is CASSLAQREQFF. DNA of the CDR3: TGCGCCAGCAGCTTGGCTCAGAGGGAGCAGTTCTTC.

The chain links TRBV5-1 to TRBJ2-3, with 13 bases lining up with TRBD2. V was clipped by 1 base and J by 6 bases; unmatched bases: 8. Germline CDR1 SGHRS, CDR2 YFSETQ. The CDR3 runs 17 residues. CDR3 bases: TGCGCCAGCAGCTTGCCCCGACTAGCGGGGGGCCTTGATACGCAGTATTTT. Its protein product is CASSLPRLAGGLDTQYF.

The rearrangement joins TRBV6-1 to TRBJ2-1, with 8 bases matching TRBD1. This CDR3 is 15 amino acids long. V lost 4 bases and J lost 0; bases outside the gene matches: 2. Germline-derived CDR1 and CDR2 are MNHNS and SASEGT. The CDR3 reads CASSVRGHSYNEQFF. CDR3 DNA: TGTGCCAGCAGTGTCAGGGGGCACTCCTACAATGAGCAGTTCTTC.

This clone has at least ten counts. CDR3 sequence: CASSPTSTGELFF. CDR3 coding DNA: TGTGCCAGCAGTCCGACTAGCACCGGGGAGCTGTTTTTT. The chain links TRBV6-4 to TRBJ2-2; possibly TRBD2 for D (6 bases). Germline lookup yields CDR1 MRHNA and CDR2 SNTAGT. Trimming cost V 5 bases and J 4 bases, with 8 bases left between them. The CDR3 runs to 13 residues.

This clone was seen a few times. The chain couples TRBV29-1 to TRBJ2-2; the match to TRBD1 covers 7 bases. J lost 4 bases, V lost 4 bases, and 12 bases had no gene match. The CDR3 totals 16 residues. Germline-derived CDR1 and CDR2 are SQVTM and ANQGSEA. The CDR3 region has the DNA TGCAGCGTTGCCGGGACAGACTCAACCTCCACCGGGGAGCTGTTTTTT. Translation: CSVAGTDSTSTGELFF.

This sequence joins TRBV29-1 and TRBJ2-7; 7 bases fit TRBD2. Germline trimming cut 4 bases from V and 3 bases from J; bases unmatched to any gene: 6. The CDR3 totals 13 residues. Germline loops: CDR1 SQVTM, CDR2 ANQGSEA. The CDR3 reads CSVAASGDYEQYF. As DNA, the CDR3 is TGCAGCGTTGCCGCTAGCGGTGACTACGAGCAGTACTTC.

The rearrangement links TRBV9 to TRBJ1-1; no clear D gene. V was pared by 2 bases and J by 4 bases, with 12 bases between. Germline V lookup: CDR1 SGDLS, CDR2 YYNGEE. This CDR3 has 14 residues. The CDR3 sequence is CASSVTGYSTEAFF. The CDR3 DNA follows: TGTGCCAGCAGCGTTACGGGGTATAGCACTGAAGCTTTCTTT.